Following are 8 T cell receptor beta chains from one sample sequenced in a study of blood T cell repertoires in COVID-19. Measured with immunoSEQ multiplex PCR; TCRdb has only the in-frame clones, and not every one. The data contain about 480,000 clones, around 88% of them singletons. Material: peripheral blood. Receptor source: a woman between 45 and 65 years old with COVID-19, enrolled during active disease.

The chain employs TRBV2 and TRBJ1-5; D is undetermined. Germline V gives CDR1 SNHLY, CDR2 FYNNEI. The CDR3 sequence is 15 residues long. Trimming left V 5 bases short and J 6 bases short, with 17 bases between. CDR3 sequence (DNA): TGTGCCAGCAGTATGGTAGTCACTAGGTCTCAGCCCCAGCATTTT. Protein product: CASSMVVTRSQPQHF.

This sequence joins TRBV2 and TRBJ1-2; 9 nucleotides match TRBD1. The germline gives CDR1 SNHLY, CDR2 FYNNEI. This CDR3 contains 16 residues. With 6 bases clipped from V and 3 bases from J, the junction kept 11 bases outside the gene matches. The CDR3 DNA reads as TGTGCCAGCAGGGTTGGACAGGGGTTCGCTCACTATGGCTACACCTTC. Translated: CASRVGQGFAHYGYTF.

The chain combines TRBV2 with TRBJ1-3; unclear D gene. With 3 bases removed from V and 0 bases from J, the gap between germline ends came to 6 bases. The CDR3 sequence is 14 residues long. Germline V gene lookup returns CDR1 SNHLY and CDR2 FYNNEI. This CDR3 is CASSEHTSGNTIYF. Here the CDR3 DNA reads TGTGCCAGCAGTGAGCACACCTCTGGAAACACCATATATTTT. The full variable domain, in which reference TRBV2 and TRBJ1-3 provide the parts outside the CDR3, is EPEVTQTPSHQVTQMGQEVILRCVPISNHLYFYWYRQILGQKVEFLVSFYNNEISEKSEIFDDQFSVERPDGSNFTLKIRSTKLEDSAMYFCASSEHTSGNTIYFGEGSWLTVV.

The chain is built from TRBV28 and TRBJ2-3; 9 bases map to TRBD2. The ends lost 1 base at V and 2 bases at J; junction bases unmatched: 1. Germline loops: CDR1 MDHEN, CDR2 SYDVKM. CDR3 length: 15 residues. Here the CDR3 DNA reads TGTGCCAGCAGTTTATCTAGCGGGATCACAGATACGCAGTATTTT. As protein: CASSLSSGITDTQYF. The variable domain in full, completed from reference TRBV28 and TRBJ2-3, reads DVKVTQSSRYLVKRTGEKVFLECVQDMDHENMFWYRQDPGLGLRLIYFSYDVKMKEKGDIPEGYSVSREKKERFSLILESASTNQTSMYLCASSLSSGITDTQYFGPGTRLTVL.

The genes are TRBV7-8 and TRBJ1-1, with 7 bases that match TRBD1. CDR3 length equals 13 residues. Trimming took 3 bases from V and 3 from J; bases not matched to a gene: 1. Germline V gives CDR1 SGHVS, CDR2 FQNEAQ. This chain's CDR3 is CASSFGTDTEAFF. The CDR3 region has the DNA TGTGCCAGCAGCTTCGGGACAGACACTGAAGCTTTCTTT.

This chain joins TRBV5-1 and TRBJ2-7; TRBD1 is a possible D gene (5 bases). This CDR3 spans 16 amino acids. V was trimmed by 0 bases and J by 0 bases, leaving 13 bases between them. Germline-derived CDR1 and CDR2 are SGHRS and YFSETQ. CDR3 sequence (DNA): TGCGCCAGCAGCTTGGATTCGAAGGGGAACTCCTACGAGCAGTACTTC. This codes for CASSLDSKGNSYEQYF.

This clone was picked up a small number of times. The J gene is TRBJ1-4, the V gene TRBV18; 8 nucleotides align to TRBD1. In germline, CDR1 is KGHSH, CDR2 LQKENI. Unmatched junction bases numbered 4, after V lost 6 bases and J lost 4 bases. The CDR3 spans 14 residues. CDR3 protein: CASSMGQDNEKLFF. CDR3 DNA sequence: TGTGCCAGCTCCATGGGACAGGATAATGAAAAACTGTTTTTT.

The chain employs TRBV29-1 and TRBJ1-1; weak D call: TRBD1 (6 bases). The CDR3 loop spans 14 amino acids. V dropped 4 bases and J dropped 0 bases, with 12 bases sitting between them. Germline V gives CDR1 SQVTM, CDR2 ANQGSEA. CDR3 sequence: CSVAGQTMNTEAFF. CDR3 nucleotide sequence: TGCAGCGTTGCCGGACAGACCATGAACACTGAAGCTTTCTTT.